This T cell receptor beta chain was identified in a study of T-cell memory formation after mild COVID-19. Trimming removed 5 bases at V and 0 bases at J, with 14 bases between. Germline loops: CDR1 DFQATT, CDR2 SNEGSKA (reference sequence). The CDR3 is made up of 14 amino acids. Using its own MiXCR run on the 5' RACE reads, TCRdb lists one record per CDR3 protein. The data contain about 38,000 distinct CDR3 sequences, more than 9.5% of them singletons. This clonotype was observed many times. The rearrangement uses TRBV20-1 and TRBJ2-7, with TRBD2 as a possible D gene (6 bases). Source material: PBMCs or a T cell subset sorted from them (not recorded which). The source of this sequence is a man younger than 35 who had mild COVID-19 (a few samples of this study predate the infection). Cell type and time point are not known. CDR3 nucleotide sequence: TGCAGTGCTCTATACGGGGGTTCCTCCTACGAGCAGTACTTC. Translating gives CSALYGGSSYEQYF.